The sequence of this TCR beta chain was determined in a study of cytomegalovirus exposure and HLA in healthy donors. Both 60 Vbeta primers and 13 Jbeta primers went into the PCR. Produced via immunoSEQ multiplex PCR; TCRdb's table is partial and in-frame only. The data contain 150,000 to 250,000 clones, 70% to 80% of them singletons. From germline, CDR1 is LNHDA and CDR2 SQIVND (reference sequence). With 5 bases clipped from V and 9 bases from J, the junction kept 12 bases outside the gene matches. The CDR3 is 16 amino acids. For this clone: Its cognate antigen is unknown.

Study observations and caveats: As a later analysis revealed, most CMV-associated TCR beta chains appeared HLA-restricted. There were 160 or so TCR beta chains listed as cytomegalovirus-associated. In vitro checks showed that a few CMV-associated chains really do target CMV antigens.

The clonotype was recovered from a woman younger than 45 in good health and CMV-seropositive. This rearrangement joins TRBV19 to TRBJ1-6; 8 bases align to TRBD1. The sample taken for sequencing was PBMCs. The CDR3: CASSLKGDRIGSPLHF. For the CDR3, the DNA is TGTGCCAGTAGTCTGAAAGGGGACAGGATCGGTTCACCCCTCCACTTT. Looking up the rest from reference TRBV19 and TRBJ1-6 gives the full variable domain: DGGITQSPKYLFRKEGQNVTLSCEQNLNHDAMYWYRQDPGQGLRLIYYSQIVNDFQKGDIAEGYSVSREKKESFPLTVTSAQKNPTAFYLCASSLKGDRIGSPLHFGNGTRLTVT.